This TCR beta chain was sequenced during a study of OX40 agonist ivuxolimab in advanced cancers. Some background on the complete study: Ivuxolimab was an agonistic, fully human IgG2 monoclonal antibody directed against OX40 (CD134), a costimulatory receptor. Intravenous ivuxolimab was administered to patients every 2 weeks at six dose levels: 0.01, 0.1, 0.3, 1.5, 3 and 10 mg/kg. In the dose-escalation cohort, around four fifths of patients were male, and the mean age was roughly 60 years, with a range of about 20 to 90. Partial responses occurred in three dose-escalation patients: two with cutaneous melanoma and one with hepatocellular carcinoma. Patients were allowed to have had prior anti-PD-1, anti-PD-L1 or anti-CTLA-4 therapy, and around 40% of the dose-escalation patients had previously received checkpoint inhibitors. The paper reports the monotherapy dose-escalation portion (N of about 56 patients) of the phase I ivuxolimab trial. Peripheral TCRbeta sequencing was intended to test whether TCR sequence diversity was altered and clonal T-cell expansion was caused by ivuxolimab. Of the roughly 54 patients in dose escalation, about 19 had hepatocellular carcinoma, about 15 had melanoma, 9 had renal cell carcinoma and 9 had head and neck cancer.

V lost 0 bases and J lost 2 bases, and the count of bases not matched to a germline gene is 17. CDR1 LNHNV and CDR2 YYDKDF were looked up in the germline V gene (reference sequence). From the cysteine through the phenylalanine, the CDR3 covers 20 amino acids. Solely the CDR3 DNA is kept, with 60 bases framed from the first base. Genomic DNA was isolated from the sorted cells so that the TCRbeta CDR3 region could be sequenced. TCRbeta CDR3 regions were sequenced using the immunoSEQ Assay. TCRdb mirrors the immuneACCESS table, restricted to in-frame sequences. Some clones are absent from its copies; in checked studies, under half trace to an unresolved V gene, and the reason for the others is unknown. The sample has over 85,000 clones on record, roughly 87% of them singletons. The top ten constitute around 1.5% of the sample. To note about this clone: The target of this receptor is not known. No much larger clone exists at a distance of one base, and base qualities are not known.

The trial excluded patients who had a history of autoimmune disease or who were on systemic immunosuppression. Peripheral blood for TCR sequencing was collected from all dose cohorts at baseline, on cycle 4 day 1, and on cycle 7 day 1. The samples were drawn from a first-in-human, open-label, multicenter phase I dose-escalation trial of ivuxolimab. The trial enrolled adults with locally advanced or metastatic head and neck squamous cell, hepatocellular, melanoma or renal cell carcinoma. Before TCR sequencing, CD4+ T cells and CD8+ T cells from peripheral blood were sorted into separate populations. General conclusions and limits of the study: After ivuxolimab, more expanded clones were found on average in CD8+ T cells than in CD4+ T cells. Clonal expansion of both CD4+ and CD8+ blood T cells was observed from baseline to week 6 at doses 0.1 to 3.0 mg/kg. Which antigens the clonally expanded peripheral T cells were specific for was not determined. In the 0.1-3.0 mg/kg groups, partial responders were among the patients with the lowest normalized peripheral clonal expansion, particularly in CD8+ T cells. Low levels of normalized T-cell clonal expansion were also seen in some nonresponding patients.

The chain employs TRBV15 and TRBJ2-3; the central 7 bases match TRBD2. Sequenced here: CD4+ or CD8+ T cells sorted from blood, sampled in a trial of the OX40 agonist ivuxolimab. The receptor was isolated from an adult with an advanced solid tumor such as melanoma, head and neck, liver or kidney cancer. The CDR3 region reads CATSREAPGLAGVSTDTQYF. The nucleotide sequence is given as TGTGCCACCAGCAGAGAGGCCCCAGGGCTTGCGGGAGTCTCCACAGATACGCAGTATTTT.